Each of the 17 T cell receptor beta chains below was sequenced from the same sample in a study of OX40 agonist ivuxolimab in advanced cancers. Generated by immunoSEQ multiplex PCR, the TCRdb table keeps only in-frame clones and is missing some. Counted here are roughly 92,000 clones, 70% to 90% occurring once; the ten biggest clones make up approximately 1.5%. The sample was CD4+ or CD8+ T cells sorted from blood, taken in a trial of the OX40 agonist ivuxolimab. These receptors were collected from an adult with an advanced solid tumor such as melanoma, head and neck, liver or kidney cancer.

The rearrangement links TRBV7-3 to TRBJ2-2, with D unresolved. CDR3 length equals 14 residues. Germline lookup yields CDR1 SGHTA and CDR2 FQGTGA. V shed 5 bases and J shed 6 bases, with 13 bases lying between them. The CDR3 DNA is TGTGCCAGCAGCCTATCGTGGGTGGCCGGGGAGCTGTTTTTT. Protein: CASSLSWVAGELFF.

This clone appeared once. The chain couples TRBV5-6 to TRBJ1-5, with D unresolved. Germline lookup yields CDR1 SGHDT and CDR2 YYEEEE. The CDR3 is 16 amino acids. Deletions cut 4 bases from V and 2 bases from J, with 16 bases between. The CDR3, as DNA: TGTGCCAGCAGCCTGTTGAGCGGCGCGGGCAATCAGCCCCAGCATTTT. Protein product: CASSLLSGAGNQPQHF.

The gene calls are TRBV11-2 and TRBJ2-3; 11 nucleotides match TRBD2. CDR1 is SGHAT and CDR2 is FQNNGV in the germline V gene. The CDR3 runs to 16 residues. J was trimmed by 2 bases and V by 6 bases; bases with no gene match: 7. The CDR3 is CASRVLAGGHTDTQYF. The CDR3, as DNA: TGTGCCAGCAGGGTTCTAGCGGGAGGCCACACAGATACGCAGTATTTT.

This clone was observed a few times. The rearrangement links TRBV18 to TRBJ2-2; D perhaps matches TRBD1 (6 bases). V dropped 3 bases and J dropped 2 bases, with 16 bases sitting between them. CDR3 size: 17 residues. Germline CDR1 is KGHSH and CDR2 is LQKENI. CDR3 loop: CASSPSKWGPNTGELFF. The CDR3 DNA sequence: TGTGCCAGCTCACCTTCGAAGTGGGGGCCTAACACCGGGGAGCTGTTTTTT.

The V gene is TRBV6-1, the J gene TRBJ1-1; D call uncertain. The CDR3 covers 14 residues. Germline assignment: CDR1 MNHNS and CDR2 SASEGT. Trimming removed 5 bases at V and 1 base at J, with 11 bases between. In DNA form, the CDR3 reads TGTGCCAGCAGTTGGCGGGCAGCGAACACTGAAGCTTTCTTT. Translation gives CASSWRAANTEAFF.

This chain connects TRBV7-9 to TRBJ2-7; D assignment may be TRBD1 or TRBD2 (5 bases each). This CDR3 is 13 amino acids long. Trimming stripped 7 bases from V and 2 bases from J, with 12 bases between. Germline lookup yields CDR1 SEHNR and CDR2 FQNEAQ (reference sequence). The CDR3 DNA follows: TGTGCCAGCACCAGAGGGGACCCCTACGAGCAGTACTTC. Translation gives CASTRGDPYEQYF.

The chain joins TRBV4-1 to TRBJ2-7; 9 bases map to TRBD1. The J segment lost 4 bases and the V segment lost 4 bases, leaving 11 bases of the junction unmatched. Germline CDR1 MGHRA, CDR2 YSYEKL. This CDR3 is built from 16 residues. The chain's CDR3 is CASSPHPTGGEYEQYF. The CDR3 DNA reads TGCGCCAGCAGCCCCCACCCTACAGGGGGCGAGTACGAGCAGTACTTC.

CDR3 DNA: TGTGCCAGCAGTTTGGGACAGAGCTATGGCTACACCTTC. Its translation is CASSLGQSYGYTF. The V and J genes are TRBV28 and TRBJ1-2; 7 nucleotides align to TRBD1. There are 13 residues in the CDR3. The germline gives CDR1 MDHEN, CDR2 SYDVKM. After removal of 3 bases from V and 4 bases from J, the junction contained 2 bases not matched to a gene.

This clone was counted a few times. V and J are TRBV9 and TRBJ1-1, with D hard to call. From germline, CDR1 is SGDLS and CDR2 YYNGEE. Between the trimmed V and J ends, which lost 1 base and 1 base, there was a span of 5 bases. CDR3 length: 13 amino acids. CDR3 residues: CASSVRENTEAFF. The CDR3 coding sequence is TGTGCCAGCAGCGTAAGAGAGAACACTGAAGCTTTCTTT.

The chain joins TRBV12-5 to TRBJ2-1; 7 positions match TRBD2. Germline CDR1 LGHNT, CDR2 FRNRAP. The CDR3 runs 21 residues. The trim removed 0 bases at V and 2 bases at J, leaving 19 bases unmatched. The CDR3 loop is CASGLVFGGGRAVAAYNEQFF. CDR3 sequence (DNA): TGTGCTAGTGGTTTGGTATTTGGAGGTGGGAGGGCCGTTGCTGCCTACAATGAGCAGTTCTTC.

The chain combines TRBV7-6 with TRBJ2-3; tentative D call: TRBD2 (7 bases). The germline V gene has CDR1 SGHVS and CDR2 FNYEAQ. V lost 0 bases to trimming and J lost 10 bases, with 14 bases between them. This CDR3 contains 14 residues. CDR3 bases: TGTGCCAGCAGCTTAGCAGGGGGGGGGACGTCGCAGTATTTT. The encoded protein is CASSLAGGGTSQYF.

This rearrangement joins TRBV4-1 to TRBJ1-5, with D possibly being TRBD1 (6 bases). The CDR3 spans 17 residues. V gave up 3 bases and J gave up 7 bases, with 22 bases separating them. Germline-derived CDR1 and CDR2 are MGHRA and YSYEKL. CDR3 coding DNA: TGCGCCAGCAGCCACGACGGGGGGGGCGGAAGGAGACAGCCCCAGCATTTT. This codes for CASSHDGGGGRRQPQHF.

The genes are TRBV29-1 and TRBJ2-5; a possible D gene is TRBD2 (6 bases). This CDR3 spans 15 amino acids. V lost 4 bases to trimming and J lost 5 bases, with 20 bases between them. Germline assignment: CDR1 SQVTM and CDR2 ANQGSEA. CDR3 DNA: TGCAGCGTTGTGTTCAGAACTAGCAGTTTGGAGACCCAGTACTTC. Amino acids: CSVVFRTSSLETQYF.

J is TRBJ2-7 and V is TRBV29-1; 7 nucleotides line up with TRBD1. The CDR3 contains 13 residues. Germline V gene data show CDR1 as SQVTM and CDR2 as ANQGSEA. V shed 2 bases and J 2 bases; nucleotides not matched to a gene: 3. For the CDR3, the DNA is TGCAGCGTTGAACAGGGGGACCCCTACGAGCAGTACTTC. Protein product: CSVEQGDPYEQYF.

This clone turned up a few times. The chain uses TRBV10-3 and TRBJ1-1, with TRBD1 matching 8 bases. CDR1 is ENHRY and CDR2 is SYGVKD in the germline V gene. The trim removed 6 bases at V and 5 bases at J, leaving 8 bases unmatched. CDR3 size: 14 residues. CDR3 region: CAISRTGLDTEAFF. The CDR3 coding sequence is TGTGCCATCAGCCGGACAGGGCTTGATACTGAAGCTTTCTTT.

This clone appeared once. This chain connects TRBV27 to TRBJ2-1; the D call may be TRBD1 or TRBD2 (5 bases each). V was pared by 9 bases and J by 0 bases, with 15 bases between. CDR3 size: 15 residues. Germline CDR1 and CDR2: MNHEY and SMNVEV (reference sequence). CDR3 sequence (DNA): TGTGCCAGTTGGGGGTTCGGGATCTCCTACAATGAGCAGTTCTTC. It encodes CASWGFGISYNEQFF.

V gene TRBV7-2 combines with J gene TRBJ2-5; D is unresolved. This CDR3 has 14 amino acids. The germline gives CDR1 SGHTA, CDR2 FQGNSA. With 2 bases removed from V and 2 bases from J, the gap between germline ends came to 9 bases. The CDR3 is CASSLSYSQETQYF. CDR3 nucleotides: TGTGCCAGCAGCTTAAGTTACTCTCAAGAGACCCAGTACTTC.